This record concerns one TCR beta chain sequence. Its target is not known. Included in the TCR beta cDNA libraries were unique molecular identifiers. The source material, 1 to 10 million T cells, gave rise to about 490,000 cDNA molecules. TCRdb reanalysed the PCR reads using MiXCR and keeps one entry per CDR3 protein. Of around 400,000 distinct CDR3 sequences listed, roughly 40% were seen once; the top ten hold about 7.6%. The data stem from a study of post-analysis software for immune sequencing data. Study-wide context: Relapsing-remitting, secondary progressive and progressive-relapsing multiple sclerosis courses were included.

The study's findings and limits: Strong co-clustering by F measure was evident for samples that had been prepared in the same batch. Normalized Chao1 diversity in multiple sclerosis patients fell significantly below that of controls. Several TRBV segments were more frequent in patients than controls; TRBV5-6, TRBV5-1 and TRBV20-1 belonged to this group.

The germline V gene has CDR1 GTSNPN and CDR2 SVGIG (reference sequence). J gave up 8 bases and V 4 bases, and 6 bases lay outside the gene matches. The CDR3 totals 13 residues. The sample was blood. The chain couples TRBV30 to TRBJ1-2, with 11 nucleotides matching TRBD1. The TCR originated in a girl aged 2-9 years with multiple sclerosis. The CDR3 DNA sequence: TGTGCCTGGACTCCAGGGACAGGGGGGGGCTACACCTTC. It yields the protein CAWTPGTGGGYTF.